A selection of T cell receptor beta chains follows, all from one sample in a study of blood T cells in healthy people across ages. In TCRdb, the 5' RACE reads were re-called with MiXCR into one record per CDR3 protein. The data show around 800,000 distinct CDR3 sequences, with 60% to 80% seen just once and about a quarter held by the top ten. The material sequenced was blood. The receptor source for this set is a man aged 25 to 40 in good health. CDR3s include the opening cysteine and the closing phenylalanine or tryptophan. Each record gives: J gene, clone size, V gene, D gene, CDR3 DNA, CDR3 protein. A D gene is named only where the DNA matches it firmly. Some rows have no size entry. The others give once, few or many, or a class for an expanded clone.

>TRBJ2-7|-|TRBV5-5|-
TGTGCCAGCAGCGTGCTCGAGACGACCTACGAGCAGTACTTC
CASSVLETTYEQYF
>TRBJ2-4|-|TRBV7-2|-
TGTGCCAGCAGCCGCGCAATAGGCAAAAACATTCAGTACTTC
CASSRAIGKNIQYF
>TRBJ2-5|-|TRBV4-3|-
TGCGCCAGCAGCCCCGAGAGGGGGACCATCCAAGAGACCCAGTACTTC
CASSPERGTIQETQYF
>TRBJ1-1|-|TRBV12-5|-
TGTGCTAGTGGACGGCGCGACACTGAAGCTTTCTTT
CASGRRDTEAFF
>TRBJ2-1|-|TRBV12-3/TRBV12-4|-
TGTGCCAGCAGCCAAGTTAAGGGCGAGCAGTTCTTC
CASSQVKGEQFF
>TRBJ2-7|-|TRBV7-3|-
TGTGCCAGCAGCTCACATCCGAGGGGGAGCTCCTACGAGCAGTACTTC
CASSSHPRGSSYEQYF
>TRBJ2-7|many|TRBV20-1|TRBD2
TGCAGTGCTCCCCGGACTAGCGGGGACGGATTAAGCGAGCAGTACTTC
CSAPRTSGDGLSEQYF
>TRBJ1-4|-|TRBV9|TRBD1
TGTGCCAGCAGCGTAGAGGGACAGCCTAATGAAAAACTGTTTTTT
CASSVEGQPNEKLFF
>TRBJ2-1|-|TRBV12-3/TRBV12-4|TRBD2
TGTGCCAGCAGCTCCATCGGGGTAGCGGGGGGGGATGAGCAGTTCTTC
CASSSIGVAGGDEQFF
>TRBJ2-5|-|TRBV7-3|TRBD2
TGCGCCAGCAGCACCACCGGGACTAGTAGGCAGACCCAGTACTTC
CASSTTGTSRQTQYF
>TRBJ2-4|-|TRBV15|-
TGTGCCACCAGCAGAGTACAGGAACTAGCCAAAAACATTCAGTACTTC
CATSRVQELAKNIQYF
>TRBJ2-4|few|TRBV3-1|-
TGTGCCAGCAGCCAAGTAATCACAGGGAATACTTATGCCAAAAACATTCAGTACTTC
CASSQVITGNTYAKNIQYF
>TRBJ2-1|-|TRBV20-1|-
TGCAGTGCTAGAAATCGGGGGTCTCACAATGAGCAGTTCTTC
CSARNRGSHNEQFF